Listed here are 17 T cell receptor beta chains from one sample, sequenced in a study of early T cells in non-severe SARS-CoV-2 infection. TCRdb fed the 5' RACE reads into MiXCR, producing one record per CDR3 protein. The sample carries 75,000 to 80,000 distinct CDR3 sequences, 16% recorded once. Material for sequencing was whole blood. Source of these receptors: an adult who was a healthcare worker with PCR-confirmed SARS-CoV-2 infection or an uninfected control (not recorded which).

This clonotype was picked up many times. The chain carries TRBV25-1 and TRBJ1-5; 8 bases align to TRBD1. The CDR3 sequence is 18 residues long. V shed 3 bases, J shed 2 bases, and the junction held 12 bases outside the gene matches. CDR1 and CDR2 from the germline V gene are MGHDK and SYGVNS. CDR3 sequence (DNA): TGTGCCAGCAGTGACCGAAACCACCTGACAGGGGGCAATCAGCCCCAGCATTTT. Its protein is CASSDRNHLTGGNQPQHF.

This clonotype was seen ten or more times. This rearrangement joins TRBV7-8 to TRBJ2-7, with 7 positions matching TRBD1. There are 14 residues in the CDR3. Trimming at V came to 3 bases and at J to 0 bases, leaving 2 bases not matched to a gene. Germline V gene sequence: CDR1 SGHVS, CDR2 FQNEAQ. The CDR3 is CASSLRDSSYEQYF. The CDR3 DNA reads as TGTGCCAGCAGCTTGAGGGACAGCTCCTACGAGCAGTACTTC.

This chain connects TRBV12-3 or TRBV12-4 to TRBJ1-5; D may be TRBD1 (6 bases). The V and J ends lost 7 bases and 5 bases respectively, with 15 bases between them. The CDR3 runs to 14 residues. The CDR3 nucleotides are TGTGCCAGCACCCCAACGGGGGGCCATCAGCCCCAGCATTTT. It translates to CASTPTGGHQPQHF.

The genes are TRBV6-5 and TRBJ1-6; 8 nucleotides match TRBD1. V trimming: 2 bases; J trimming: 1 base; junction bases outside the gene matches: 7. The CDR3 has 18 amino acids. Germline values: CDR1 MNHEY, CDR2 SVGAGI. CDR3 bases: TGTGCCAGCAGTTACGCCAGGGGGCGGATTTCCTATAATTCACCCCTCCACTTT. It is translated as CASSYARGRISYNSPLHF.

The chain employs TRBV29-1 and TRBJ2-7; perhaps TRBD1 as D (6 bases). The germline CDR1 and CDR2 sequences are SQVTM and ANQGSEA. The V gene lost 6 bases and the J gene lost 4 bases, with 10 bases spanning the gap. The length of the CDR3 is 11 residues. DNA of the CDR3: TGCAGCGTCCCAGGGGAATACGAGCAGTACTTC. The encoded protein is CSVPGEYEQYF.

This clonotype was seen only a few times. The rearrangement joins TRBV7-3 to TRBJ2-3; 8 bases map to TRBD2. V trimming: 5 bases; J trimming: 0 bases; junction bases outside the gene matches: 10. CDR1 and CDR2 (germline): SGHTA, FQGTGA. The CDR3 length is 17 residues. In DNA, the CDR3 is TGTGCCAGCAGCCCACGCGGGGGGCCGTGGAGCACAGATACGCAGTATTTT. It translates to CASSPRGGPWSTDTQYF.

This clonotype was detected many times. The rearrangement joins TRBV6-6 to TRBJ1-1, with D hard to call. Trimming shortened V by 10 bases and J by 5 bases, and 17 bases separated the two germline ends. The length of the CDR3 is 13 residues. CDR1 MNHNY and CDR2 SVGAGI come from the germline V gene (reference sequence). The CDR3 nucleotides are TGTGCCATCCTGGAGGGTGGGCGGACTGAAGCTTTCTTT. Protein sequence: CAILEGGRTEAFF.

The chain recombines TRBV6-1 with TRBJ2-3, with TRBD2 identical over 10 bases. With V trimmed by 10 bases and J by 5 bases, 12 bases remained unmatched. Germline V gives CDR1 MNHNS, CDR2 SASEGT. This CDR3 spans 15 amino acids. The CDR3 DNA is TGTGCCACCTCTCTTAGCGGGGGGCGCGGAGATACGCAGTATTTT. Protein sequence: CATSLSGGRGDTQYF.

The chain combines TRBV6-1 with TRBJ1-2, with a possible D match to TRBD1 (6 bases). The CDR3 is 15 amino acids. CDR1 and CDR2 from the germline V gene are MNHNS and SASEGT. Trimming shortened V by 1 base and J by 0 bases, and 9 bases separated the two germline ends. The CDR3 sequence: CASSEGSGANYGYTF. The DNA for the CDR3 is TGTGCCAGCAGTGAAGGATCAGGGGCTAACTATGGCTACACCTTC.

This sequence joins TRBV11-2 and TRBJ2-2; no definite D call. V was shortened by 3 bases and J by 2 bases, with 4 bases between the two germline ends. The CDR3 consists of 13 residues. CDR1 and CDR2 (germline): SGHAT, FQNNGV. This chain's CDR3 is CASSFENTGELFF. The DNA for the CDR3 is TGTGCCAGCAGCTTCGAAAACACCGGGGAGCTGTTTTTT.

The chain employs TRBV7-2 and TRBJ2-2; 7 nucleotides agree with TRBD2. In germline, CDR1 is SGHTA, CDR2 FQGNSA. The CDR3 runs 14 residues. With V trimmed by 5 bases and J by 7 bases, 7 bases remained unmatched. As DNA, the CDR3 is TGTGCCAGCAGCACAGCGGGAATCGGCGGGGAGCTGTTTTTT. Residues: CASSTAGIGGELFF. Complete variable domain (other parts from reference TRBV7-2 and TRBJ2-2): GAGVSQSPSNKVTEKGKDVELRCDPISGHTALYWYRQSLGQGLEFLIYFQGNSAPDKSGLPSDRFSAERTGGSVSTLTIQRTQQEDSAVYLCASSTAGIGGELFFGEGSRLTVL.

This clonotype was counted a few times. The gene calls are TRBV15 and TRBJ2-3; D may be TRBD1 (5 bases). Germline assignment: CDR1 LNHNV and CDR2 YYDKDF (reference sequence). Trimming took 0 bases from V and 1 from J, leaving 14 bases between them. The CDR3 loop spans 17 amino acids. The CDR3 DNA reads TGTGCCACCAGCAGAGAAGTAGGGGCCAGGGGCACAGATACGCAGTATTTT. As protein: CATSREVGARGTDTQYF.

The chain recombines TRBV5-1 with TRBJ2-3, with 7 bases identical to TRBD1. With V trimmed by 5 bases and J by 0 bases, 3 bases remained unmatched. The CDR3 has 14 residues. The germline gives CDR1 SGHRS, CDR2 YFSETQ. Here the CDR3 DNA reads TGCGCCAGCAGTGAGGGACAGAGCACAGATACGCAGTATTTT. The encoded protein is CASSEGQSTDTQYF.

In its sample, this clonotype was seen many times. The chain couples TRBV20-1 to TRBJ1-4, with 9 bases that match TRBD1. CDR1 DFQATT and CDR2 SNEGSKA come from the germline V gene (reference sequence). CDR3 size: 15 residues. V lost 6 bases, J lost 7 bases, and 12 bases stayed unmatched. CDR3 bases: TGCAGTGCGACGCCGGGGACAGGGCTTCGTGAAAAACTGTTTTTT. This gives the protein CSATPGTGLREKLFF.

V gene TRBV6-6 combines with J gene TRBJ1-1; no clear D gene. Trimming left V 6 bases short and J 4 bases short, with 12 bases between. Germline CDR1 reads MNHNY; CDR2 reads SVGAGI (reference sequence). The CDR3 extends over 13 amino acids. CDR3 DNA sequence: TGTGCCAGCAGCCGCGATGGGATCACTGAAGCTTTCTTT. Its protein is CASSRDGITEAFF.

The rearrangement joins TRBV7-3 to TRBJ2-1; D call uncertain. Germline CDR1 SGHTA, CDR2 FQGTGA. CDR3 length: 14 amino acids. Deletions cut 2 bases from V and 3 bases from J, with 8 bases between. For the CDR3, the DNA is TGTGCCAGCAGCTTAGACGGGTTCTACAATGAGCAGTTCTTC. It translates to CASSLDGFYNEQFF.

This clonotype turned up a few times. This chain uses TRBV19 with TRBJ2-5, with 12 bases fitting TRBD2. The trim removed 3 bases at V and 1 base at J, leaving 9 bases unmatched. The CDR3 has 18 amino acids. Germline V lookup: CDR1 LNHDA, CDR2 SQIVND (reference sequence). This CDR3 reads CASSMGLLAGGLQETQYF. The DNA of the CDR3 is TGTGCCAGTAGTATGGGCCTCCTAGCGGGGGGGCTCCAAGAGACCCAGTACTTC.